Sequencing of this T cell receptor (beta chain) was carried out in a study of T-cell memory formation after mild COVID-19. TCRdb analysed the 5' RACE reads with MiXCR anew, one entry per CDR3 protein. Of under 450,000 distinct CDR3 sequences listed, under 25% are singletons. Per germline, CDR1 MDHEN and CDR2 SYDVKM. Trimming pared 3 bases from V and 5 bases from J, leaving 8 bases between. The CDR3 spans 12 residues. Material for sequencing was PBMCs or a T cell subset sorted from them (not recorded which). The gene calls are TRBV28 and TRBJ2-7; unclear D gene. This clonotype was sampled from a man aged 18 to 30 who had mild COVID-19 (a few samples of this study predate the infection). Cell type and time point are not known. The CDR3 sequence is CASSFSVHEQYF. The CDR3 DNA reads TGTGCCAGCAGTTTTTCGGTCCACGAGCAGTACTTC.